Included here is one TCR beta chain sequence, with context. Its antigen remains unknown. This specimen comes from a study of immune evolution from preneoplasia to lung adenocarcinoma. The protocol was immunoSEQ multiplex PCR, while the TCRdb copy is restricted to in-frame clones and leaves out a portion. The sample has around 41,000 clones, around 85% seen once. Study results and caveats: Later-stage lesions appeared to have more T cells, more diversity, less clonality.

The sample comprised FFPE invasive lung adenocarcinoma tissue. The clonotype was recovered from a person aged 55 to 69 with lung adenocarcinoma.

The CDR3: CASSPTSGNTGELFF. Written as DNA, the CDR3 is TGTGCCAGCAGTCCGACTAGCGGGAACACCGGGGAGCTGTTTTTT. The chain has TRBV6-4 and TRBJ2-2, with 9 bases that match TRBD2. Germline V gives CDR1 MRHNA, CDR2 SNTAGT. The V gene end was trimmed by 5 bases and the J gene end by 1 base; junction bases not matched to a gene: 2. The CDR3 length is 15 residues.